One sample yielded the 30 T cell receptor beta chains listed below, sequenced in a study of response to subunit inactivated influenza vaccine. TCRdb reprocessed the RT-PCR reads with MiXCR, giving one entry per CDR3 protein. The sample lists about 190,000 distinct CDR3 sequences, 14% occurring once. Sample: CD8+ T cells sorted from PBMCs, taken 5 to 6 days after vaccination. These receptors were taken from a man aged 50 to 59 who received an inactivated influenza vaccine.

This clonotype was seen a few times. The gene calls are TRBV4-2 and TRBJ2-1; 13 positions match TRBD2. Germline V gene sequence: CDR1 LGHNA, CDR2 YNFKEQ. With V trimmed by 3 bases and J by 3 bases, 5 bases remained unmatched. The CDR3 totals 17 residues. The CDR3 nucleotides are TGTGCCAGCAGCCATCCGGGACTAGCGGGGCGCTACAATGAGCAGTTCTTC. Translating it yields CASSHPGLAGRYNEQFF.

This chain connects TRBV7-1 to TRBJ2-3; 8 bases map to TRBD2. TRBV7-1 is known as an ORF, though its function is uncertain. This CDR3 comprises 22 residues. V was clipped by 11 bases and J by 4 bases; unmatched bases: 35. The CDR3 nucleotides are TGTGCCGCCAGCAGTTCTACCGGGTCTACTAGCGGAAACCACCAGGCCGCAGATACGCAGTATTTT. Translated, it gives CAASSSTGSTSGNHQAADTQYF.

In this sample, this clonotype turned up a few times. The chain couples TRBV5-1 to TRBJ1-1, with 7 nucleotides matching TRBD1. The CDR3 spans 14 residues. With V trimmed by 0 bases and J by 3 bases, 2 bases remained unmatched. The germline gives CDR1 SGHRS, CDR2 YFSETQ. CDR3 region: CASSLATGDTEAFF. In DNA form, the CDR3 reads TGCGCCAGCAGCTTGGCTACAGGGGACACTGAAGCTTTCTTT.

The chain has TRBV29-1 and TRBJ2-3; tentatively, D is TRBD1 or TRBD2 (5 bases each). V was cut by 2 bases and J by 2 bases, with 14 bases left in between. Per the germline V gene, CDR1 is SQVTM and CDR2 is ANQGSEA. The CDR3 contains 15 residues. The CDR3 spells CSVESGPVLTDTQYF. CDR3 sequence (DNA): TGCAGCGTTGAATCGGGGCCAGTCCTCACAGATACGCAGTATTTT.

This clonotype was found a few times. The chain combines TRBV4-3 with TRBJ2-1; the D gene is possibly TRBD2 (6 bases). The CDR3 totals 14 residues. Trimming stripped 6 bases from V and 3 bases from J, with 12 bases between. Germline lookup yields CDR1 LGHNA and CDR2 YSLEER. CDR3 residues: CASSGLPYYNEQFF. In DNA, the CDR3 is TGCGCCAGCAGTGGACTACCTTACTACAATGAGCAGTTCTTC.

This clonotype turned up a few times. This chain links TRBV6-2 or TRBV6-3 with TRBJ2-7, with a possible D match to TRBD2 (5 bases). CDR3 length: 12 amino acids. The germline V gene encodes CDR1 MNHEY and CDR2 SVGEGT. V lost 8 bases and J lost 3, with 11 bases in between. CDR3 in amino acids: CASGWTHYEQYF. DNA of the CDR3: TGTGCCAGCGGCTGGACTCACTACGAGCAGTACTTC.

This clonotype turned up a few times. V and J are TRBV28 and TRBJ2-4, with a possible D match to TRBD1 (5 bases). The V gene's germline CDR1 is MDHEN and CDR2 SYDVKM. Trimming removed 5 bases at V and 6 bases at J, with 20 bases between. The CDR3 is 16 amino acids. The CDR3: CASSPRLGPDGNIQYF. Here the CDR3 DNA reads TGTGCCAGCAGTCCCCGCCTGGGGCCGGACGGAAACATTCAGTACTTC.

V usage is TRBV27 and J usage is TRBJ2-7, with a tentative D call TRBD2 (5 bases). V gave up 0 bases and J gave up 6 bases, with 12 bases separating them. This CDR3 region has 14 residues. Germline V lookup: CDR1 MNHEY, CDR2 SMNVEV (reference sequence). In DNA, the CDR3 is TGTGCCAGCAGTTTATCTCGGGTCGGGGTCGAGCAGTACTTC. Its protein is CASSLSRVGVEQYF.

This clonotype was found a few times. The gene calls are TRBV7-3 and TRBJ2-1; 7 nucleotides align to TRBD2. The CDR3 totals 16 residues. Germline-derived CDR1 and CDR2 are SGHTA and FQGTGA. After removal of 5 bases from V and 4 bases from J, the junction contained 11 bases not matched to a gene. The DNA of the CDR3 is TGTGCCAGCAGCCAAGGGGCTAGCGGCTCTTACAATGAGCAGTTCTTC. It is translated as CASSQGASGSYNEQFF.

V gene TRBV10-3 combines with J gene TRBJ2-7; D assignment may be TRBD1 or TRBD2 (5 bases each). Germline V gene sequence: CDR1 ENHRY, CDR2 SYGVKD. The CDR3 length is 12 residues. V lost 4 bases, J lost 7 bases, and 11 bases lay in between. CDR3 DNA sequence: TGTGCCATCAGTGGAGGGGCCAGAGAGCAGTACTTC. Translated, it gives CAISGGAREQYF.

This rearrangement joins TRBV28 to TRBJ2-3, with 11 bases identical to TRBD2. This CDR3 contains 16 residues. Trimming cost V 3 bases and J 6 bases; bases outside gene matches: 8. Germline loops: CDR1 MDHEN, CDR2 SYDVKM. This CDR3 is CASSFPLAGVADTQYF. The DNA for the CDR3 is TGTGCCAGCAGTTTCCCACTAGCGGGAGTAGCCGATACGCAGTATTTT.

The genes are TRBV2 and TRBJ1-1; a weak D match, TRBD1 (5 bases). This CDR3 has 14 amino acids. V lost 7 bases and J lost 0, with 12 bases in between. The germline V gene has CDR1 SNHLY and CDR2 FYNNEI. The CDR3 is CASTPGSLNTEAFF. The CDR3 DNA reads as TGTGCCAGCACCCCAGGGTCCTTGAACACTGAAGCTTTCTTT.

This clonotype was observed a handful of times. The chain uses TRBV6-5 and TRBJ2-1; 11 nucleotides align to TRBD2. Germline trimming cut 0 bases from V and 5 bases from J; bases unmatched to any gene: 6. The CDR3 consists of 17 residues. Germline V gene lookup returns CDR1 MNHEY and CDR2 SVGAGI. CDR3 coding DNA: TGTGCCAGCAGTTACTCTGGTAGCGGGGGGGCTAACAATGAGCAGTTCTTC. This translates into CASSYSGSGGANNEQFF.

This sequence joins TRBV20-1 and TRBJ2-7; 9 nucleotides line up with TRBD1. The CDR3 is made up of 12 amino acids. Germline V gene data show CDR1 as DFQATT and CDR2 as SNEGSKA (reference sequence). V shed 4 bases and J 6 bases; nucleotides not matched to a gene: 4. The DNA for the CDR3 is TGCAGTGCTACGGGACAGGGCGGCGAGCAGTACTTC. Protein product: CSATGQGGEQYF.

This clonotype was seen a handful of times. The chain has TRBV5-1 and TRBJ2-1, with D hard to call. V was shortened by 6 bases and J by 4 bases, with 17 bases between the two germline ends. The CDR3 runs 15 residues. CDR1 and CDR2 (germline): SGHRS, YFSETQ. CDR3 sequence reads: CASTPWSLPYNEQFF. CDR3 bases: TGCGCCAGCACCCCTTGGTCTCTCCCTTACAATGAGCAGTTCTTC.

This clonotype was counted a few times. This chain joins TRBV4-1 and TRBJ2-7; 12 nucleotides match TRBD2. Germline assignment: CDR1 MGHRA and CDR2 YSYEKL. The CDR3 has 15 amino acids. V trimming: 4 bases; J trimming: 5 bases; junction bases outside the gene matches: 6. The CDR3 sequence: CASSLRTSGNHEQYF. CDR3 sequence (DNA): TGCGCCAGCAGCCTAAGGACTAGCGGGAACCACGAGCAGTACTTC.

The V gene is TRBV11-1, the J gene TRBJ2-5; 8 bases are a match to TRBD1. CDR1 is SGHAT, CDR2 FQDESV, per germline (reference sequence). The junction had 18 bases not matched to a gene; V was cut back by 5 bases and J by 1 base. CDR3 length: 19 amino acids. In DNA form, the CDR3 reads TGTGCCAGCAGCCACACAACTCCCGCCGACAGGGGCATCCAAGAGACCCAGTACTTC. This translates into CASSHTTPADRGIQETQYF.

Details on this clonotype: The CDR3 ends on some other residue instead of the conserved phenylalanine or tryptophan, so this is likely a read error. This sequence joins TRBV5-6 and TRBJ2-2; possible D gene TRBD2, 5 bases. The CDR3 runs 14 residues. Germline CDR1 is SGHDT and CDR2 is YYEEEE. CDR3 bases: TGTGCCATCAGCTCCGGACTCCACACCTGGGAGCTGTTTTGT. Amino acid sequence: CAISSGLHTWELFC.

This clonotype was counted ten times or more. The chain employs TRBV28 and TRBJ2-7, with D possibly being TRBD1 (5 bases). The V end lost 3 bases, the J end lost 1 base, and 16 bases lay between the germline ends. The CDR3 runs to 16 residues. CDR1 is MDHEN, CDR2 SYDVKM, per germline. CDR3 amino acids: CASSFTLQDLSYEQYF. CDR3 in DNA: TGTGCCAGCAGTTTTACCCTACAGGATTTGTCCTACGAGCAGTACTTC.

As regards this clonotype: A read error is possible here, since a much larger clone lies one base away. V is TRBV12-3 or TRBV12-4 and J is TRBJ2-5, with no clear D. Trimming shortened V by 6 bases and J by 2 bases, and 10 bases separated the two germline ends. The CDR3 length is 13 residues. CDR3: CASSKQTQETQYF. The CDR3 DNA is TGTGCCAGCAGCAAACAGACACAAGAGACCCAGTACTTC.

The gene calls are TRBV7-8 and TRBJ2-1; 12 bases map to TRBD1. The CDR3 covers 15 residues. Per the germline V gene, CDR1 is SGHVS and CDR2 is FQNEAQ. V shed 6 bases and J 6 bases; nucleotides not matched to a gene: 6. CDR3 sequence reads: CASREGQGAGNEQFF. The CDR3, as DNA: TGTGCCAGCAGGGAGGGACAGGGGGCCGGCAATGAGCAGTTCTTC. The full variable domain, rest sourced from reference TRBV7-8 and TRBJ2-1, is GAGVSQSPRYKVAKRGQDVALRCDPISGHVSLFWYQQALGQGPEFLTYFQNEAQLDKSGLPSDRFFAERPEGSVSTLKIQRTQQEDSAVYLCASREGQGAGNEQFFGPGTRLTVL.

This clonotype was counted a single time. The rearrangement links TRBV5-6 to TRBJ2-7, with 7 bases that match TRBD2. V lost 5 bases, J lost 2 bases, and 4 bases stayed unmatched. The germline V gene has CDR1 SGHDT and CDR2 YYEEEE. There are 13 residues in the CDR3. In nucleotides, the CDR3 is TGTGCCAGCAGGTCGGGACTAACCTACGAGCAGTACTTC. It encodes CASRSGLTYEQYF.

This chain joins TRBV20-1 and TRBJ2-7; TRBD2 agrees at 12 bases. This CDR3 has 14 residues. CDR1 is DFQATT and CDR2 is SNEGSKA in the germline V gene (reference sequence). V was clipped by 6 bases and J by 4 bases; unmatched bases: 7. The CDR3 nucleotides read TGCAGTGCCCATCCCCTAGCGGGAGGGTACGAGCAGTACTTC. Its protein is CSAHPLAGGYEQYF.

The CDR3 region has the DNA TGTGCCAGCAGTCTTGACAGGGATACGTCTGAAGCTTTCTTT. Its protein product is CASSLDRDTSEAFF. This chain connects TRBV12-3 or TRBV12-4 to TRBJ1-1, with 7 bases fitting TRBD1. This CDR3 region has 14 residues. V shed 5 bases, J shed 6 bases, and the junction held 9 bases outside the gene matches.

The chain recombines TRBV19 with TRBJ2-1, with D perhaps TRBD1 or TRBD2 (5 bases each). The CDR3 runs 16 residues. The germline CDR1 and CDR2 sequences are LNHDA and SQIVND (reference sequence). Trimming shortened V by 3 bases and J by 3 bases, and 15 bases separated the two germline ends. CDR3 in DNA: TGTGCCAGTAGTATTGGTGAGGGGTTCCACTACAATGAGCAGTTCTTC. Amino acid sequence: CASSIGEGFHYNEQFF.

This chain uses TRBV28 with TRBJ2-3; 9 bases agree with TRBD1. In germline, CDR1 is MDHEN, CDR2 SYDVKM. The CDR3 has 15 amino acids. The V gene end was trimmed by 4 bases and the J gene end by 1 base; junction bases not matched to a gene: 3. Here the CDR3 reads CASSYTGGRTDTQYF. CDR3 bases: TGTGCCAGCAGTTACACAGGGGGCCGCACAGATACGCAGTATTTT. Filled out from reference TRBV28 and TRBJ2-3, the complete variable domain reads DVKVTQSSRYLVKRTGEKVFLECVQDMDHENMFWYRQDPGLGLRLIYFSYDVKMKEKGDIPEGYSVSREKKERFSLILESASTNQTSMYLCASSYTGGRTDTQYFGPGTRLTVL.

There are a few counts of this clonotype. The chain carries TRBV24-1 and TRBJ2-1, with TRBD1 identical over 7 bases. The V segment lost 3 bases and the J segment 9 bases; nucleotides outside the gene matches: 7. CDR3 length: 14 amino acids. The germline CDR1 and CDR2 sequences are KGHDR and SFDVKD. CDR3: CATSDVDRYGEQFF. The DNA of the CDR3 is TGTGCCACCAGTGATGTGGACAGGTATGGTGAGCAGTTCTTC.

In nucleotides, the CDR3 is TGTGCCAGCAGCTTGTGGGGGCCCAACTATGGCTACACCTTC. It yields the protein CASSLWGPNYGYTF. V and J are TRBV5-6 and TRBJ1-2; D perhaps matches TRBD1 (6 bases). The CDR3 contains 14 residues. Germline CDR1 SGHDT, CDR2 YYEEEE. The V end lost 1 base, the J end lost 2 bases, and 9 bases lay between the germline ends.

This clonotype came up once. The rearrangement joins TRBV11-1 to TRBJ2-2, with 8 positions matching TRBD2. The V segment lost 5 bases and the J segment 4 bases; nucleotides outside the gene matches: 18. The CDR3 covers 19 residues. Germline V gene data show CDR1 as SGHAT and CDR2 as FQDESV (reference sequence). Here the CDR3 reads CASSPLLGLAGLPTGELFF. In DNA, the CDR3 is TGTGCCAGCAGCCCCCTCCTAGGGCTAGCGGGCCTTCCCACCGGGGAGCTGTTTTTT.

Only a few counts were recorded for this clonotype. The chain couples TRBV9 to TRBJ2-1; 10 positions match TRBD2. V lost 0 bases to trimming and J lost 9 bases; unmatched junction nucleotides: 6. The CDR3 totals 15 residues. Germline V CDR1 and CDR2: SGDLS, YYNGEE. The DNA for the CDR3 is TGTGCCAGCAGCGTAGGAGCGGGAGGGCTCATTGAGCAGTTCTTC. Protein: CASSVGAGGLIEQFF.